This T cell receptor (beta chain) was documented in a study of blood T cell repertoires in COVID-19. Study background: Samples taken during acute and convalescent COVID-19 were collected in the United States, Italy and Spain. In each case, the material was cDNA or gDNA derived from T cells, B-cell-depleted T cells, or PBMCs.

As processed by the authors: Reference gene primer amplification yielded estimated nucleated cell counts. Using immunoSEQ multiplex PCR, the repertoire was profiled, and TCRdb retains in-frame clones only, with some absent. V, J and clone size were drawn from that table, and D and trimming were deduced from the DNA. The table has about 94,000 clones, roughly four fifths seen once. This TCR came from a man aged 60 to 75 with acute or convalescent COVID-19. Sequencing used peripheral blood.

The CDR3 nucleotides read TGCGCCAGCAGCTCACAGGGGTCAGTCTACAATGAGCAGTTCTTC. It encodes CASSSQGSVYNEQFF. The V gene is TRBV5-1, the J gene TRBJ2-1; 7 nucleotides line up with TRBD1. CDR3 length equals 15 residues. From germline, CDR1 is SGHRS and CDR2 YFSETQ. J was trimmed by 3 bases and V by 3 bases; bases with no gene match: 6.